The 25 T cell receptor beta chains presented below share a single source sample, sequenced in a study of blood T cells in healthy people across ages. A J-beta primer mix and a sample-barcoded 5' primer were used in a second PCR of about 7 to 12 cycles. In TCRdb, the 5' RACE reads were re-called with MiXCR into one record per CDR3 protein. The sample includes 850,000 to 1,000,000 distinct CDR3 sequences, about 44% of them seen just once. Sequencing was performed on blood. The receptors originated from a young man in good health.

The chain has TRBV18 and TRBJ1-2; 7 bases are shared with TRBD1. CDR1 and CDR2 from the germline V gene are KGHSH and LQKENI. The CDR3 contains 16 residues. The V gene end was trimmed by 0 bases and the J gene end by 3 bases; junction bases not matched to a gene: 7. Here the CDR3 DNA reads TGTGCCAGCTCACCACCAGCGGGAGGGGGCTACTATGGCTACACCTTC. This sequence encodes CASSPPAGGGYYGYTF.

The chain employs TRBV6-2 or TRBV6-3 and TRBJ2-1, with TRBD2 identical over 8 bases. Per the germline V gene, CDR1 is MNHEY and CDR2 is SVGEGT. This CDR3 has 15 amino acids. Trimming took 7 bases from V and 0 from J; bases not matched to a gene: 5. CDR3 loop: CASTVAGGSYNEQFF. The CDR3 bases are TGTGCCAGCACCGTGGCGGGGGGCTCCTACAATGAGCAGTTCTTC.

The table lists this clonotype with a few counts. The rearrangement links TRBV29-1 to TRBJ2-3, with a weak D call TRBD1 (5 bases). The CDR3 has 14 residues. Germline loops: CDR1 SQVTM, CDR2 ANQGSEA. V was trimmed by 6 bases and J by 1 base, leaving 14 bases between them. CDR3 loop: CSVFSTVGTDTQYF. CDR3 nucleotide sequence: TGCAGCGTGTTCTCGACAGTAGGCACAGATACGCAGTATTTT.

The chain joins TRBV20-1 to TRBJ2-1; D is unclear. Germline assignment: CDR1 DFQATT and CDR2 SNEGSKA (reference sequence). V was pared by 3 bases and J by 0 bases, with 9 bases between. The CDR3 consists of 14 residues. The DNA for the CDR3 is TGCAGTGCTAGTGTAGGTAGCTCCTACAATGAGCAGTTCTTC. Translated: CSASVGSSYNEQFF.

This clonotype was counted between two and nine times. The chain employs TRBV4-2 and TRBJ2-1; 10 bases agree with TRBD2. There are 17 residues in the CDR3. CDR1 and CDR2 from the germline V gene are LGHNA and YNFKEQ. The V segment lost 0 bases and the J segment 4 bases; nucleotides outside the gene matches: 6. The CDR3 here is CASSQDYASGGYNEQFF. The DNA for the CDR3 is TGTGCCAGCAGCCAAGATTACGCTAGCGGGGGATACAATGAGCAGTTCTTC.

This rearrangement joins TRBV28 to TRBJ2-1, with D uncertain. The length of the CDR3 is 14 residues. V was shortened by 7 bases and J by 5 bases, with 15 bases between the two germline ends. Germline CDR1 and CDR2: MDHEN and SYDVKM. CDR3 sequence: CASTHEEADNEQFF. CDR3 DNA sequence: TGTGCCAGCACCCATGAGGAAGCAGACAATGAGCAGTTCTTC.

The rearrangement uses TRBV29-1 and TRBJ2-3; 11 bases are a match to TRBD2. The V gene end was trimmed by 6 bases and the J gene end by 4 bases; junction bases not matched to a gene: 12. Germline assignment: CDR1 SQVTM and CDR2 ANQGSEA. CDR3 size: 16 residues. The CDR3 region has the DNA TGCAGCGTCGCTCCGGGACTAGCGGAGAGGTCAGATACGCAGTATTTT. This codes for CSVAPGLAERSDTQYF.

The J gene is TRBJ2-2, the V gene TRBV9, with D uncertain. Germline V gene data show CDR1 as SGDLS and CDR2 as YYNGEE. V shed 0 bases and J shed 1 base, with 10 bases lying between them. This CDR3 is 16 amino acids long. For the CDR3, the DNA is TGTGCCAGCAGCGTAGCTACTGCTGTGAACACCGGGGAGCTGTTTTTT. Translated: CASSVATAVNTGELFF.

The rearrangement uses TRBV7-2 and TRBJ1-5; the match to TRBD1 covers 7 bases. In germline, CDR1 is SGHTA, CDR2 FQGNSA. This CDR3 region has 13 residues. The V segment lost 6 bases and the J segment 6 bases; nucleotides outside the gene matches: 5. Written as DNA, the CDR3 is TGTGCCAGCAGACATGACAGGGCTCAGCCCCAGCATTTT. It encodes CASRHDRAQPQHF. The variable domain in full, with the rest retrieved from reference TRBV7-2 and TRBJ1-5, is GAGVSQSPSNKVTEKGKDVELRCDPISGHTALYWYRQSLGQGLEFLIYFQGNSAPDKSGLPSDRFSAERTGGSVSTLTIQRTQQEDSAVYLCASRHDRAQPQHFGDGTRLSIL.

The chain combines TRBV20-1 with TRBJ1-4; TRBD1 matches at 7 bases. Germline trimming cut 2 bases from V and 5 bases from J; bases unmatched to any gene: 5. The CDR3 loop spans 14 amino acids. Germline loops: CDR1 DFQATT, CDR2 SNEGSKA (reference sequence). Here the CDR3 reads CSARSSRGNEKLFF. The CDR3 region has the DNA TGCAGTGCTAGATCAAGCAGGGGGAATGAAAAACTGTTTTTT.

This clonotype was found once. This chain links TRBV6-2 or TRBV6-3 with TRBJ2-7; D perhaps matches TRBD2 (6 bases). Trimming cost V 2 bases and J 3 bases, with 11 bases left between them. The CDR3 runs to 14 residues. Looked up from germline, CDR1 is MNHEY and CDR2 is SVGEGT. In DNA, the CDR3 is TGTGCCAGCAGTTACGACGCGGGGAGCTACGAGCAGTACTTC. This translates into CASSYDAGSYEQYF.

This clonotype occurred many times. V is TRBV18 and J is TRBJ2-3; D is unresolved. The CDR3 loop spans 14 amino acids. V lost 4 bases and J 9 bases, leaving 17 bases between the germline ends. Germline V CDR1 and CDR2: KGHSH, LQKENI. CDR3 in DNA: TGTGCCAGCTCACAGGCCACCGGGTATGACACGCAGTATTTT. Protein sequence: CASSQATGYDTQYF.

This chain joins TRBV6-5 and TRBJ2-1; D is unresolved. Germline loops: CDR1 MNHEY, CDR2 SVGAGI. This CDR3 region has 14 residues. With 5 bases removed from V and 1 base from J, the gap between germline ends came to 9 bases. This CDR3 is CASSPDLSYNEQFF. The CDR3 DNA reads TGTGCCAGCAGTCCCGACTTATCCTACAATGAGCAGTTCTTC.

The V gene is TRBV7-9, the J gene TRBJ2-3; TRBD1 is a possible D gene (6 bases). The CDR3 sequence is 15 residues long. Germline CDR1 SEHNR, CDR2 FQNEAQ (reference sequence). Trimming pared 8 bases from V and 2 bases from J, leaving 17 bases between. The CDR3 DNA reads TGTGCCAGCTCTCGGGCAGGGGATCCCACAGATACGCAGTATTTT. The encoded protein is CASSRAGDPTDTQYF.

The V gene is TRBV6-1, the J gene TRBJ2-1; D gene unclear. The J call is uncertain, as TRBJ2-7 better fits the DNA end. There are 15 residues in the CDR3. Looked up from germline, CDR1 is MNHNS and CDR2 is SASEGT. CDR3 DNA: TGTGCCAGCAGTGAAATGACGGATGCCTACAATGAGCAGTACTTC. It is translated as CASSEMTDAYNEQYF.

This clonotype occurred once. The genes are TRBV6-1 and TRBJ1-6, with 7 bases lining up with TRBD1. The CDR3 sequence is 14 residues long. In germline, CDR1 is MNHNS, CDR2 SASEGT. V was clipped by 7 bases and J by 7 bases; unmatched bases: 7. CDR3 protein: CASTPRDSNSPLHF. CDR3 coding DNA: TGTGCCAGCACCCCAAGGGACAGCAATTCACCCCTCCACTTT.

This clonotype was seen more than once but under ten times. The chain couples TRBV2 to TRBJ2-1, with 10 bases matching TRBD1. CDR3 length: 15 amino acids. V was clipped by 3 bases and J by 6 bases; unmatched bases: 5. Germline loops: CDR1 SNHLY, CDR2 FYNNEI. The CDR3 region is CASSDRDRGINEQFF. Written as DNA, the CDR3 is TGTGCCAGCAGTGATCGGGACAGGGGCATCAATGAGCAGTTCTTC.

The chain joins TRBV2 to TRBJ1-1; tentatively, D is TRBD1 (5 bases). The length of the CDR3 is 14 residues. V lost 6 bases and J 13 bases, leaving 24 bases between the germline ends. Germline V gene lookup returns CDR1 SNHLY and CDR2 FYNNEI. CDR3 sequence: CASRESWMGPQLFF. The CDR3 nucleotides read TGTGCCAGCAGGGAATCATGGATGGGACCGCAGCTTTTCTTT. Filled out from reference TRBV2 and TRBJ1-1, the complete variable domain reads EPEVTQTPSHQVTQMGQEVILRCVPISNHLYFYWYRQILGQKVEFLVSFYNNEISEKSEIFDDQFSVERPDGSNFTLKIRSTKLEDSAMYFCASRESWMGPQLFFGQGTRLTVV.

On this clonotype itself: One end of the junction does not line up with germline, which may come from a read error. The rearrangement joins TRBV5-1 to TRBJ1-2, with 9 bases that match TRBD1. Germline V gene sequence: CDR1 SGHRS, CDR2 YFSETQ. CDR3 size: 14 residues. CDR3 amino acids: CASNLTGGADGYTF. The CDR3 DNA is TGCGCCAGCAACTTGACAGGGGGAGCCGATGGCTACACCTTC.

This sequence joins TRBV20-1 and TRBJ2-7; 10 nucleotides line up with TRBD2. V lost 6 bases to trimming and J lost 1 base; unmatched junction nucleotides: 6. This CDR3 spans 14 amino acids. Germline V gene lookup returns CDR1 DFQATT and CDR2 SNEGSKA (reference sequence). The CDR3 DNA is TGCAGTGCCGCGAGACTAGCGGGTTCCTACGAGCAGTACTTC. Translation gives CSAARLAGSYEQYF.

There are a few counts of this clonotype. The rearrangement joins TRBV27 to TRBJ2-7; the match to TRBD1 covers 10 bases. With V trimmed by 8 bases and J by 5 bases, 12 bases remained unmatched. Germline values: CDR1 MNHEY, CDR2 SMNVEV (reference sequence). This CDR3 is 15 amino acids long. The CDR3 reads CASRLIGTGDHEQYF. The CDR3 bases are TGTGCCAGCCGATTGATCGGGACAGGGGACCACGAGCAGTACTTC.

V is TRBV5-1 and J is TRBJ1-4; TRBD1 is a possible D gene (6 bases). This CDR3 spans 17 amino acids. With 0 bases removed from V and 0 bases from J, the gap between germline ends came to 12 bases. Germline CDR1 SGHRS, CDR2 YFSETQ. CDR3 loop: CASSLDGQRATNEKLFF. In DNA form, the CDR3 reads TGCGCCAGCAGCTTGGACGGACAGAGAGCAACTAATGAAAAACTGTTTTTT.

This chain links TRBV7-9 with TRBJ1-2; no firm D call. Trimming shortened V by 4 bases and J by 4 bases, and 10 bases separated the two germline ends. Germline V gene data show CDR1 as SEHNR and CDR2 as FQNEAQ (reference sequence). The CDR3 totals 13 residues. As DNA, the CDR3 is TGTGCCAGCAGCTACGATGGGAGCTATGGCTACACCTTC. Translated, it gives CASSYDGSYGYTF.

The V call is TRBV14, the J call TRBJ2-3; 9 nucleotides agree with TRBD2. The V and J ends lost 4 bases and 6 bases, in that order; junction bases with no gene match: 8. CDR1 and CDR2 (germline): SGHDN, FVKESK. The CDR3 is 15 residues long. CDR3 in amino acids: CASSRGGASGDTQYF. DNA of the CDR3: TGTGCCAGCAGCCGCGGGGGGGCATCAGGGGATACGCAGTATTTT.

This clonotype showed up just once. The CDR3 protein is CASTLGRDTTNYGYTF. As DNA, the CDR3 is TGTGCCAGCACCCTAGGCCGGGACACCACTAACTATGGCTACACCTTC. The chain employs TRBV7-9 and TRBJ1-2; D perhaps matches TRBD1 (6 bases). The germline gives CDR1 SEHNR, CDR2 FQNEAQ (reference sequence). The CDR3 totals 16 residues. V was clipped by 7 bases and J by 0 bases, with 18 bases between them.